Each of the 13 T cell receptor beta chains below was sequenced from the same sample in a study of control samples from healthy donors and cancer patients. Clones were sequenced by immunoSEQ multiplex PCR, and TCRdb holds only the in-frame ones, with some missing. The sample holds tens of thousands of clones, roughly 80% seen once. Sequenced: blood. Receptors were obtained from a man aged 25-40 years in good health.

This clone was observed a single time. The chain is built from TRBV5-4 and TRBJ1-1; D possibly corresponds to TRBD1 (5 bases). The V gene's germline CDR1 is SGHNT and CDR2 YYREEE (reference sequence). The CDR3 spans 15 residues. V was clipped by 2 bases and J by 3 bases, with 14 bases between them. The CDR3 nucleotides are TGTGCCAGCAGCTTTAGGCGGGGCGCGGACACTGAAGCTTTCTTT. Translation: CASSFRRGADTEAFF.

The chain combines TRBV9 with TRBJ1-2; no reliable D call. CDR3 length equals 13 residues. Trimming shortened V by 0 bases and J by 1 base, and 4 bases separated the two germline ends. Germline V gene data show CDR1 as SGDLS and CDR2 as YYNGEE. The CDR3 nucleotides read TGTGCCAGCAGCGTAGACATTAACTATGGCTACACCTTC. It translates to CASSVDINYGYTF.

This chain links TRBV29-1 with TRBJ2-3; a possible D gene is TRBD1 (6 bases). CDR1 and CDR2 (germline): SQVTM, ANQGSEA. Trimming removed 6 bases at V and 2 bases at J, with 15 bases between. The CDR3 runs 14 residues. This chain's CDR3 is CSVDGQIITDTQYF. CDR3 DNA sequence: TGCAGCGTCGACGGACAGATAATCACAGATACGCAGTATTTT.

CDR3 nucleotide sequence: TGTGCCAGCAGTCCCGGGACAGGGTCGGCCTTGAACACTGAAGCTTTCTTT. As protein: CASSPGTGSALNTEAFF. The V gene is TRBV6-6, the J gene TRBJ1-1, with 9 bases that match TRBD1. This CDR3 contains 17 residues. The J segment lost 0 bases and the V segment lost 5 bases, leaving 10 bases of the junction unmatched. Germline V gene lookup returns CDR1 MNHNY and CDR2 SVGAGI (reference sequence).

The chain is built from TRBV29-1 and TRBJ1-1; no clear D. The germline V gene encodes CDR1 SQVTM and CDR2 ANQGSEA. The CDR3 totals 12 residues. V lost 4 bases, J lost 4 bases, and 10 bases lay in between. The CDR3, as DNA: TGCAGCGTTGGGGGTCCTTCCACTGAAGCTTTCTTT. It is translated as CSVGGPSTEAFF.

This clone was recorded a few times. The CDR3 nucleotides are TGTGCCAGCAGTCCCTACACAGGGGGCGGAAAGGGGTCACCCCTCCACTTT. Protein product: CASSPYTGGGKGSPLHF. This chain uses TRBV6-6 with TRBJ1-6, with 9 positions matching TRBD1. This CDR3 is built from 17 residues. Looked up from germline, CDR1 is MNHNY and CDR2 is SVGAGI (reference sequence). Trimming removed 5 bases from V and 10 bases from J; junction bases left unmatched: 15.

This clone is a singleton in its sample. This sequence joins TRBV6-1 and TRBJ1-4; 9 bases are shared with TRBD1. V lost 1 base, J lost 15 bases, and 12 bases stayed unmatched. The V gene's germline CDR1 is MNHNS and CDR2 SASEGT. The CDR3 consists of 15 residues. The CDR3 DNA reads as TGTGCCAGCAGTGAAGTGAAACTGGGGACAGGGCCGGTGTTTTTT. Amino acids: CASSEVKLGTGPVFF.

V is TRBV10-3 and J is TRBJ1-3; TRBD1 matches 8 bases. CDR1 ENHRY and CDR2 SYGVKD come from the germline V gene. Trimming cost V 3 bases and J 4 bases; bases outside gene matches: 17. The CDR3 totals 19 residues. CDR3 amino acids: CAISDGQGGIEWGGNTIYF. The CDR3 DNA sequence: TGTGCCATCAGTGATGGACAGGGAGGAATTGAGTGGGGAGGAAACACCATATATTTT.

The chain links TRBV19 to TRBJ2-3; 10 positions match TRBD2. The ends lost 5 bases at V and 2 bases at J; junction bases unmatched: 7. Germline CDR1 LNHDA, CDR2 SQIVND (reference sequence). This CDR3 is 16 amino acids long. Here the CDR3 DNA reads TGTGCCAGTAGTGGGCTAGCGGGGGCCGTCACAGATACGCAGTATTTT. This gives the protein CASSGLAGAVTDTQYF. Full variable domain (remainder filled in from reference TRBV19 and TRBJ2-3): DGGITQSPKYLFRKEGQNVTLSCEQNLNHDAMYWYRQDPGQGLRLIYYSQIVNDFQKGDIAEGYSVSREKKESFPLTVTSAQKNPTAFYLCASSGLAGAVTDTQYFGPGTRLTVL.

J is TRBJ2-7 and V is TRBV2; 8 nucleotides match TRBD2. The CDR3 is 15 amino acids. Trimming cost V 3 bases and J 2 bases; bases outside gene matches: 6. Looked up from germline, CDR1 is SNHLY and CDR2 is FYNNEI. The CDR3: CASSDQERGPYEQYF. The CDR3 nucleotides are TGTGCCAGCAGTGACCAGGAGCGGGGGCCCTACGAGCAGTACTTC. Full variable domain (remainder filled in from reference TRBV2 and TRBJ2-7): EPEVTQTPSHQVTQMGQEVILRCVPISNHLYFYWYRQILGQKVEFLVSFYNNEISEKSEIFDDQFSVERPDGSNFTLKIRSTKLEDSAMYFCASSDQERGPYEQYFGPGTRLTVT.

The genes are TRBV12-3 or TRBV12-4 and TRBJ2-2; unclear D gene. V was cut by 6 bases and J by 6 bases, with 11 bases left in between. This CDR3 region has 13 residues. The CDR3 reads CASSLRGAGELFF. The DNA of the CDR3 is TGTGCCAGCAGCCTCCGAGGTGCCGGGGAGCTGTTTTTT.

A word on this clone: The same CDR3 can be traced to other DNA sequences in this sample. The V and J genes are TRBV18 and TRBJ2-2, with TRBD2 matching over 10 bases. The CDR3 is 17 residues long. With 1 base clipped from V and 0 bases from J, the junction kept 2 bases outside the gene matches. Germline V gene data show CDR1 as KGHSH and CDR2 as LQKENI. Here the CDR3 DNA reads TGTGCCAGCTCACCACTGGGACTAGCGTCGAACACCGGGGAGCTGTTTTTT. Translating it yields CASSPLGLASNTGELFF.

The chain is built from TRBV30 and TRBJ1-2; D gene unclear. The CDR3 contains 15 residues. V was clipped by 0 bases and J by 0 bases, with 11 bases between them. The V gene's germline CDR1 is GTSNPN and CDR2 SVGIG (reference sequence). The chain's CDR3 is CAWSVRTASNYGYTF. CDR3 nucleotide sequence: TGTGCCTGGAGTGTAAGGACGGCCTCTAACTATGGCTACACCTTC.